These 12 T cell receptor beta chains were sequenced from one sample in a study of cytomegalovirus exposure and HLA in healthy donors. 60 Vbeta and 13 Jbeta primers were used in PCR. Repertoires were generated with immunoSEQ multiplex PCR, while TCRdb's copy carries only in-frame clones and drops some. The table has more than 95,000 clones, around 77% seen once. The source material was PBMCs. These receptors were taken from a man in his fifties or sixties in good health and CMV-seropositive.

V is TRBV6-6 and J is TRBJ2-3; TRBD2 aligns across 12 bases. Germline assignment: CDR1 MNHNY and CDR2 SVGAGI (reference sequence). With V trimmed by 2 bases and J by 4 bases, 4 bases remained unmatched. CDR3 length: 16 amino acids. The CDR3 DNA follows: TGTGCCAGCAGTTACGGTCTAGCGGGGGGGCCAGATACGCAGTATTTT. Translation gives CASSYGLAGGPDTQYF.

The rearrangement uses TRBV6-1 and TRBJ2-7, with 7 nucleotides matching TRBD2. V dropped 5 bases and J dropped 1; count of bases not matched to a gene: 2. The CDR3 totals 13 residues. CDR1 is MNHNS, CDR2 SASEGT, per germline. CDR3 nucleotide sequence: TGTGCCAGCAGTTCGGGGGGTTCCTACGAGCAGTACTTC. This translates into CASSSGGSYEQYF.

The chain joins TRBV6-5 to TRBJ2-1, with D uncertain. V lost 4 bases to trimming and J lost 10 bases, with 8 bases between them. CDR1 MNHEY and CDR2 SVGAGI come from the germline V gene. CDR3 size: 11 residues. CDR3 bases: TGTGCCAGCAGTTTCAGGAAGGAGCAGTTCTTC. Amino acids: CASSFRKEQFF.

The J gene is TRBJ2-7, the V gene TRBV19, with 10 bases lining up with TRBD2. Germline assignment: CDR1 LNHDA and CDR2 SQIVND (reference sequence). This CDR3 region has 15 residues. The trim removed 6 bases at V and 0 bases at J, leaving 5 bases unmatched. The CDR3 loop is CASSSGTSASYEQYF. For the CDR3, the DNA is TGTGCCAGTAGCTCCGGGACTAGCGCCTCCTACGAGCAGTACTTC. Drawing the rest from reference TRBV19 and TRBJ2-7, the complete variable domain is DGGITQSPKYLFRKEGQNVTLSCEQNLNHDAMYWYRQDPGQGLRLIYYSQIVNDFQKGDIAEGYSVSREKKESFPLTVTSAQKNPTAFYLCASSSGTSASYEQYFGPGTRLTVT.

This clone appeared a few times. The V and J genes are TRBV29-1 and TRBJ1-2; D is unclear. Trimming pared 7 bases from V and 3 bases from J, leaving 12 bases between. This CDR3 contains 12 residues. Germline CDR1 and CDR2: SQVTM and ANQGSEA. Here the CDR3 reads CSAETSYYGYTF. For the CDR3, the DNA is TGCAGCGCCGAGACATCGTACTATGGCTACACCTTC.

This chain links TRBV19 with TRBJ2-7, with TRBD2 matching over 9 bases. CDR1 is LNHDA and CDR2 is SQIVND in the germline V gene (reference sequence). The CDR3 consists of 15 residues. The V gene end was trimmed by 10 bases and the J gene end by 0 bases; junction bases not matched to a gene: 10. The chain's CDR3 is CATSSGTSSSYEQYF. The CDR3 nucleotides are TGTGCCACGAGTTCAGGGACTAGCAGCTCCTACGAGCAGTACTTC. The whole variable domain, remainder taken from reference TRBV19 and TRBJ2-7, is DGGITQSPKYLFRKEGQNVTLSCEQNLNHDAMYWYRQDPGQGLRLIYYSQIVNDFQKGDIAEGYSVSREKKESFPLTVTSAQKNPTAFYLCATSSGTSSSYEQYFGPGTRLTVT.

This clone showed up just once. This sequence joins TRBV7-9 and TRBJ1-1, with D maybe TRBD1 (6 bases). The germline V gene has CDR1 SEHNR and CDR2 FQNEAQ (reference sequence). Trimming removed 2 bases at V and 4 bases at J, with 8 bases between. The CDR3 extends over 13 amino acids. The CDR3 coding sequence is TGTGCCAGCAGCTTACAGGGGAGCACTGAAGCTTTCTTT. This codes for CASSLQGSTEAFF.

V and J are TRBV28 and TRBJ1-2; a weak D match, TRBD1 (5 bases). With 1 base removed from V and 0 bases from J, the gap between germline ends came to 9 bases. Germline V gene lookup returns CDR1 MDHEN and CDR2 SYDVKM. The CDR3 is 15 amino acids. In DNA, the CDR3 is TGTGCCAGCAGTTTATCGGCAGGGACTAACTATGGCTACACCTTC. Amino acids: CASSLSAGTNYGYTF.

The V and J genes are TRBV11-2 and TRBJ2-7; weak D call: TRBD1 (5 bases). The V gene's germline CDR1 is SGHAT and CDR2 FQNNGV. Trimming took off 7 bases at V and 3 bases at J, with 16 bases between the two ends. CDR3 size: 14 residues. The CDR3 DNA is TGTGCCAGCACCACCACAGGATCCCTCTACGAGCAGTACTTC. Protein: CASTTTGSLYEQYF.

This chain uses TRBV18 with TRBJ2-7, with TRBD2 identical over 9 bases. CDR3 length equals 14 residues. The germline V gene has CDR1 KGHSH and CDR2 LQKENI. V was pared by 6 bases and J by 3 bases, with 6 bases of the junction left unmatched. CDR3: CASSRSSGDYEQYF. Written as DNA, the CDR3 is TGTGCCAGCTCTCGATCTAGCGGGGACTACGAGCAGTACTTC.

Only a few counts were recorded for this clone. This rearrangement joins TRBV28 to TRBJ1-1; tentative D call: TRBD1 (6 bases). This CDR3 is 13 amino acids long. Per germline, CDR1 MDHEN and CDR2 SYDVKM. The V end lost 6 bases, the J end lost 4 bases, and 12 bases lay between the germline ends. CDR3 region: CASRPQGITEAFF. The CDR3 DNA sequence: TGTGCCAGCAGACCACAGGGAATCACTGAAGCTTTCTTT. The variable domain in full, with the rest retrieved from reference TRBV28 and TRBJ1-1, is DVKVTQSSRYLVKRTGEKVFLECVQDMDHENMFWYRQDPGLGLRLIYFSYDVKMKEKGDIPEGYSVSREKKERFSLILESASTNQTSMYLCASRPQGITEAFFGQGTRLTVV.

The V and J genes are TRBV12-5 and TRBJ2-5, with D perhaps TRBD1 (7 bases). V was cut by 7 bases and J by 5 bases, with 17 bases left in between. The germline CDR1 and CDR2 sequences are LGHNT and FRNRAP. The CDR3 sequence is 14 residues long. The CDR3 region is CASDTGEVLETQYF. The CDR3 nucleotides are TGTGCTAGTGACACAGGGGAGGTTCTGGAGACCCAGTACTTC.